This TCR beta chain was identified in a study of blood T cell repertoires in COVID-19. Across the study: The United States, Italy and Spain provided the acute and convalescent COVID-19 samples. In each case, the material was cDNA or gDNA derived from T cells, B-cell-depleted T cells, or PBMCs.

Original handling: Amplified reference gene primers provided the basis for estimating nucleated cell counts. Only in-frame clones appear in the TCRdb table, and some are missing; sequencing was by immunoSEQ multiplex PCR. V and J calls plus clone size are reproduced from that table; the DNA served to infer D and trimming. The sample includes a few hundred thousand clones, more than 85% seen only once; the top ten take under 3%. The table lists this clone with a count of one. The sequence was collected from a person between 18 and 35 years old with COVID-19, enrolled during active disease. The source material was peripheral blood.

The CDR3 nucleotides are TGTGCCAGCAGTCAACTAGCGGGCACCTACAATGAGCAGTTCTTC. This encodes CASSQLAGTYNEQFF. This rearrangement joins TRBV6-4 to TRBJ2-1; 9 bases are a match to TRBD2. Germline assignment: CDR1 MRHNA and CDR2 SNTAGT. The CDR3 runs to 15 residues. V dropped 5 bases and J dropped 2; count of bases not matched to a gene: 4.